This passage covers 5 T cell receptor beta chains from one sample sequenced in a study of radiation and T cells in renal cell carcinoma. As to time point: baseline pretreatment blood. Described treatment: 15 Gy SBRT to primary tumor, nephrectomy 4 weeks later. Clones were sequenced by immunoSEQ multiplex PCR, and TCRdb holds only the in-frame ones, with some missing. Of 94,000 or so clones listed, 82% are singletons. Sequencing used blood, obtained from a patient whose treatment included radiotherapy and nephrectomy. These TCRs come from a man between 60 and 75 years old with renal cell carcinoma.

This clone appeared once. The chain recombines TRBV19 with TRBJ1-2, with D tentatively TRBD1 (6 bases). Germline V gene sequence: CDR1 LNHDA, CDR2 SQIVND (reference sequence). Trimming cost V 6 bases and J 0 bases, with 11 bases left between them. The CDR3 runs to 14 residues. This CDR3 reads CASSTRTANYGYTF. The CDR3, as DNA: TGTGCCAGTAGCACCCGGACAGCTAACTATGGCTACACCTTC.

CDR3 DNA sequence: TGTGCCAGCAGCCCCAGGGGCGCGGTGAGATCAGATACGCAGTATTTT. It translates to CASSPRGAVRSDTQYF. The chain is built from TRBV11-1 and TRBJ2-3; TRBD1 is a possible D gene (6 bases). V was pared by 5 bases and J by 4 bases, with 19 bases between. CDR1 is SGHAT and CDR2 is FQDESV in the germline V gene (reference sequence). The CDR3 has 16 amino acids.

The V gene is TRBV7-9, the J gene TRBJ2-2, with 15 positions matching TRBD2. The CDR3 runs to 19 residues. Germline CDR1 SEHNR, CDR2 FQNEAQ (reference sequence). V dropped 5 bases and J dropped 4; count of bases not matched to a gene: 11. The CDR3 DNA reads TGTGCCAGCAGCGGGGGAGGACTAGCGGGAGGGCCGGTCACCGGGGAGCTGTTTTTT. This sequence encodes CASSGGGLAGGPVTGELFF. Combining the CDR3 with reference TRBV7-9 and TRBJ2-2 gives the whole variable domain DTGVSQNPRHKITKRGQNVTFRCDPISEHNRLYWYRQTLGQGPEFLTYFQNEAQLEKSRLLSDRFSAERPKGSFSTLEIQRTEQGDSAMYLCASSGGGLAGGPVTGELFFGEGSRLTVL.

J is TRBJ1-1 and V is TRBV6-1; 7 bases fit TRBD1. Looked up from germline, CDR1 is MNHNS and CDR2 is SASEGT. The V gene end was trimmed by 0 bases and the J gene end by 0 bases; junction bases not matched to a gene: 7. The CDR3 extends over 17 amino acids. CDR3 sequence reads: CASSEAGWGQMNTEAFF. The CDR3 DNA reads as TGTGCCAGCAGTGAAGCGGGGTGGGGACAGATGAACACTGAAGCTTTCTTT.

The chain recombines TRBV29-1 with TRBJ2-1, with TRBD1 matching 10 bases. J lost 8 bases, V lost 4 bases, and 5 bases had no gene match. The CDR3 is 13 amino acids. Looked up from germline, CDR1 is SQVTM and CDR2 is ANQGSEA. CDR3 amino acids: CSVVRDRGYEQFF. DNA for the CDR3: TGCAGCGTTGTCCGGGACAGGGGTTATGAGCAGTTCTTC.